These 3 T cell receptor beta chains were sequenced from one sample in a study of T cell changes during pregnancy in multiple sclerosis. The method was immunoSEQ multiplex PCR; TCRdb's version includes in-frame clones alone and lacks a portion of them. The sample consists of tens of thousands of clones, 92% of them appearing once. The material sequenced was CD8+ T cells from peripheral blood mononuclear cells, taken in the third trimester of pregnancy. The receptors come from a female donor in good health, enrolled as a control in a pregnancy study.

V and J are TRBV7-9 and TRBJ1-4, with 7 bases lining up with TRBD1. Germline CDR1 SEHNR, CDR2 FQNEAQ (reference sequence). This CDR3 comprises 15 residues. V lost 7 bases, J lost 5 bases, and 10 bases stayed unmatched. Here the CDR3 reads CASTIAGQMNEKLFF. The CDR3 bases are TGTGCCAGCACCATCGCGGGACAGATGAATGAAAAACTGTTTTTT.

The DNA of the CDR3 is TGTGCCAGCAGCCTGGGGACTAGCGAGGAGACCCAGTACTTC. Its translation is CASSLGTSEETQYF. The chain links TRBV5-6 to TRBJ2-5; 10 bases agree with TRBD2. Trimming cost V 4 bases and J 5 bases; bases outside gene matches: 5. Germline loops: CDR1 SGHDT, CDR2 YYEEEE. The CDR3 sequence is 14 residues long.

J is TRBJ2-7 and V is TRBV30; 13 bases line up with TRBD2. The CDR3 spans 16 residues. CDR1 is GTSNPN, CDR2 SVGIG, per germline (reference sequence). V dropped 3 bases and J dropped 1; count of bases not matched to a gene: 6. The CDR3 loop reads CAWSGTSGVRSYEQYF. CDR3 DNA: TGTGCCTGGAGCGGGACTAGCGGGGTCCGTTCCTACGAGCAGTACTTC. Combining the CDR3 with reference TRBV30 and TRBJ2-7 gives the whole variable domain SQTIHQWPATLVQPVGSPLSLECTVEGTSNPNLYWYRQAAGRGLQLLFYSVGIGQISSEVPQNLSASRPQDRQFILSSKKLLLSDSGFYLCAWSGTSGVRSYEQYFGPGTRLTVT.